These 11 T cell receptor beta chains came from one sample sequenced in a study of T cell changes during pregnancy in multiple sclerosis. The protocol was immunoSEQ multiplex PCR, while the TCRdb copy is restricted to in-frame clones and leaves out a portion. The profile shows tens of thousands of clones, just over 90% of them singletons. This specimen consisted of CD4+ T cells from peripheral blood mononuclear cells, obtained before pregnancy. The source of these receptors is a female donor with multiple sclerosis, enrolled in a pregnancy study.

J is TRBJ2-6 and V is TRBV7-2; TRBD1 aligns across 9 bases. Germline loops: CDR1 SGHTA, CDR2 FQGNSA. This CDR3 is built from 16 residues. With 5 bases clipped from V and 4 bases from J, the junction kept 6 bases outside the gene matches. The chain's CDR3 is CASSLYRGPGANVLTF. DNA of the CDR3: TGTGCCAGCAGCCTTTACAGGGGGCCAGGGGCCAACGTCCTGACTTTC.

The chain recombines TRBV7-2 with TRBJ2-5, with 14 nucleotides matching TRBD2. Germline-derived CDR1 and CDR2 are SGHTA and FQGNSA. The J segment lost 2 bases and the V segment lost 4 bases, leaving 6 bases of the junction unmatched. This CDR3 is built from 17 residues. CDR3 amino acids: CASSSERLAGGQETQYF. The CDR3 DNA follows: TGTGCCAGCAGCTCGGAGAGACTAGCGGGGGGGCAAGAGACCCAGTACTTC. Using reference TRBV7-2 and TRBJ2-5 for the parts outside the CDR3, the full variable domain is GAGVSQSPSNKVTEKGKDVELRCDPISGHTALYWYRQSLGQGLEFLIYFQGNSAPDKSGLPSDRFSAERTGGSVSTLTIQRTQQEDSAVYLCASSSERLAGGQETQYFGPGTRLLVL.

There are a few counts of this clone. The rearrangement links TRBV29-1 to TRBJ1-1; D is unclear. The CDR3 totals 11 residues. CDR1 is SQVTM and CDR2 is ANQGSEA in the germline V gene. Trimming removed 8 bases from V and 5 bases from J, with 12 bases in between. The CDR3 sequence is CSSGEDTEAFF. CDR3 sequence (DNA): TGCAGCTCGGGAGAGGATACTGAAGCTTTCTTT.

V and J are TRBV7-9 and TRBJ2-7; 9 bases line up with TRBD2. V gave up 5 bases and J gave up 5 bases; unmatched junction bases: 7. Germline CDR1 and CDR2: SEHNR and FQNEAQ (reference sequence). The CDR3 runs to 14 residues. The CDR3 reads CASSPWTSEDEQYF. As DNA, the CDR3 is TGTGCCAGCAGCCCCTGGACTAGCGAAGACGAGCAGTACTTC.

This chain's CDR3 is CAWSAPLSTDTQYF. CDR3 nucleotides: TGTGCCTGGAGTGCTCCCCTTAGCACAGATACGCAGTATTTT. The chain couples TRBV30 to TRBJ2-3; no reliable D call. The V end lost 1 base, the J end lost 0 bases, and 8 bases lay between the germline ends. There are 14 residues in the CDR3. Per germline, CDR1 GTSNPN and CDR2 SVGIG (reference sequence).

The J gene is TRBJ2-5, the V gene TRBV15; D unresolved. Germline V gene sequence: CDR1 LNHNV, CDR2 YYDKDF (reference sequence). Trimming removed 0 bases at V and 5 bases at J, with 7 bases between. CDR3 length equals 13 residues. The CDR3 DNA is TGTGCCACCAGCAGAGATCAGATGGAGACCCAGTACTTC. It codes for CATSRDQMETQYF. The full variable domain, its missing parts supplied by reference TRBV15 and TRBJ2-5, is DAMVIQNPRYQVTQFGKPVTLSCSQTLNHNVMYWYQQKSSQAPKLLFHYYDKDFNNEADTPDNFQSRRPNTSFCFLDIRSPGLGDTAMYLCATSRDQMETQYFGPGTRLLVL.

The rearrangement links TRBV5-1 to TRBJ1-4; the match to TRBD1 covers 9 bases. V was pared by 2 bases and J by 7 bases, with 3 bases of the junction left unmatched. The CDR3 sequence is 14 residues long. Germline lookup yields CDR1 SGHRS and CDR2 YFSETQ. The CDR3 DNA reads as TGCGCCAGCAGCTTCCGGGACAGGGCTGAAAAACTGTTTTTT. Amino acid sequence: CASSFRDRAEKLFF.

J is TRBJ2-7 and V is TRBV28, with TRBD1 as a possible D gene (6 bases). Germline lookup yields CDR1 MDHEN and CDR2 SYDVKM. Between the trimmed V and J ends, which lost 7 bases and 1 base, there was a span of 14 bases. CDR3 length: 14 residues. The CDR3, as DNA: TGTGCCAGCACCCTGGGGGCTCATTCCTACGAGCAGTACTTC. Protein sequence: CASTLGAHSYEQYF.

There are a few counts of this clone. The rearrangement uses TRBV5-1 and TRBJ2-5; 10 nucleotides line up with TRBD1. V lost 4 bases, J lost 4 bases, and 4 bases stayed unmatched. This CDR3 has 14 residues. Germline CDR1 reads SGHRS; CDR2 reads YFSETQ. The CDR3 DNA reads TGCGCCAGCAGCCTGGGACAGGGGTTAGAGACCCAGTACTTC. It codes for CASSLGQGLETQYF.

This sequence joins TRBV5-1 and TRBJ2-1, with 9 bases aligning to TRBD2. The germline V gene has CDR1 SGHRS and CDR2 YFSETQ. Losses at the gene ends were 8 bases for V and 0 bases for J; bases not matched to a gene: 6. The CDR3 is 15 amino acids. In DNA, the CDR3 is TGCGCCAGTAGCGGGAGCGCGAGCTCCTACAATGAGCAGTTCTTC. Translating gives CASSGSASSYNEQFF.

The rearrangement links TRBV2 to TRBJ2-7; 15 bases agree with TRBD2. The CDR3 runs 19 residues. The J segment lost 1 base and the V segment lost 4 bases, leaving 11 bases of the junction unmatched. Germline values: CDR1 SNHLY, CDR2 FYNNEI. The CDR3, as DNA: TGTGCCAGCAGTGTGGGTCTCGGGACTAGCGGGGGGCTTTCCTACGAGCAGTACTTC. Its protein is CASSVGLGTSGGLSYEQYF.